The 27 T cell receptor beta chains listed next were all sequenced from one sample in a study of cytomegalovirus exposure and HLA in healthy donors. This PCR relied on a set of 60 Vbeta primers and 13 Jbeta primers. This table comes from immunoSEQ multiplex PCR, and its TCRdb copy is limited to in-frame clones, with some not included. The sample records over 200,000 clones, approximately 82% being singletons. The sequencing input was PBMCs. The receptors stem from a male donor in good health and CMV-seronegative.

The genes are TRBV29-1 and TRBJ2-5; TRBD1 agrees at 10 bases. This CDR3 region has 13 residues. With 5 bases clipped from V and 5 bases from J, the junction kept 5 bases outside the gene matches. Germline V gene sequence: CDR1 SQVTM, CDR2 ANQGSEA. CDR3 nucleotide sequence: TGCAGCGTTATGACAGGGGGCGGGGAGACCCAGTACTTC. The encoded protein is CSVMTGGGETQYF.

The J gene is TRBJ1-2, the V gene TRBV6-6; the match to TRBD1 covers 8 bases. With V trimmed by 2 bases and J by 6 bases, 8 bases remained unmatched. The V gene's germline CDR1 is MNHNY and CDR2 SVGAGI (reference sequence). The CDR3 is 15 amino acids. CDR3 in DNA: TGTGCCAGCAGTTACCGAGACAGGGGATTGGATGGCTACACCTTC. It translates to CASSYRDRGLDGYTF.

The rearrangement links TRBV10-1 to TRBJ2-5; tentatively, D is TRBD1 (5 bases). The germline gives CDR1 WNHNN, CDR2 SYGVQD (reference sequence). V lost 8 bases, J lost 1 base, and 11 bases lay in between. There are 13 residues in the CDR3. The CDR3 here is CASSRQIQETQYF. CDR3 sequence (DNA): TGCGCCAGCTCCCGACAGATCCAAGAGACCCAGTACTTC.

The J gene is TRBJ1-1, the V gene TRBV11-3; weak D call: TRBD1 (6 bases). The ends were cut back, 4 bases at V and 8 bases at J, with 17 bases in the middle. CDR1 SGHNT and CDR2 YENEEA come from the germline V gene. The CDR3 is made up of 14 amino acids. This chain's CDR3 is CASSSSQGTKEAFF. The CDR3 DNA reads TGTGCCAGCAGCTCGTCTCAGGGGACCAAAGAAGCTTTCTTT.

The chain combines TRBV6-1 with TRBJ2-7; 9 bases line up with TRBD2. This CDR3 spans 17 amino acids. From germline, CDR1 is MNHNS and CDR2 SASEGT. V dropped 4 bases and J dropped 3; count of bases not matched to a gene: 13. The CDR3 region is CASSVPGLSSGGYEQYF. CDR3 sequence (DNA): TGTGCCAGCAGTGTTCCCGGTCTTAGTAGCGGGGGCTACGAGCAGTACTTC.

On this clone: Other nucleotide sequences from this sample produce the same CDR3. The chain combines TRBV19 with TRBJ1-5; D remains unclear. V dropped 10 bases and J dropped 9 bases, with 25 bases sitting between them. This CDR3 contains 15 residues. The germline gives CDR1 LNHDA, CDR2 SQIVND (reference sequence). The CDR3 region is CATLPRRSSITPQHF. CDR3 DNA: TGTGCCACCCTCCCCCGGAGGTCTAGTATCACGCCCCAGCATTTT. The full variable domain, rest sourced from reference TRBV19 and TRBJ1-5, is DGGITQSPKYLFRKEGQNVTLSCEQNLNHDAMYWYRQDPGQGLRLIYYSQIVNDFQKGDIAEGYSVSREKKESFPLTVTSAQKNPTAFYLCATLPRRSSITPQHFGDGTRLSIL.

This chain links TRBV19 with TRBJ2-1; 10 nucleotides align to TRBD2. Losses at the gene ends were 6 bases for V and 7 bases for J; bases not matched to a gene: 6. This CDR3 has 14 residues. Germline V lookup: CDR1 LNHDA, CDR2 SQIVND (reference sequence). DNA of the CDR3: TGTGCCAGTAGAAAAGCGGGAGGGAGGAATGAGCAGTTCTTC. Translation gives CASRKAGGRNEQFF.

The chain carries TRBV5-4 and TRBJ2-7; D remains ambiguous. Germline V gene lookup returns CDR1 SGHNT and CDR2 YYREEE (reference sequence). The CDR3 loop spans 13 amino acids. Trimming shortened V by 3 bases and J by 7 bases, and 14 bases separated the two germline ends. The chain's CDR3 is CASSSDSAGEQYF. DNA for the CDR3: TGTGCCAGCAGCTCCGACTCCGCCGGGGAGCAGTACTTC.

This clone was counted only a few times. The rearrangement uses TRBV14 and TRBJ2-6, with D perhaps TRBD1 (6 bases). This CDR3 region has 20 residues. With 3 bases removed from V and 2 bases from J, the gap between germline ends came to 23 bases. Germline CDR1 SGHDN, CDR2 FVKESK. The CDR3 spells CASSQVFVGRGVTGANVLTF. The CDR3 nucleotides are TGTGCCAGCAGCCAGGTTTTTGTTGGCAGGGGAGTTACTGGGGCCAACGTCCTGACTTTC.

The chain employs TRBV2 and TRBJ1-5; 7 bases line up with TRBD1. The V gene's germline CDR1 is SNHLY and CDR2 FYNNEI. With 6 bases clipped from V and 1 base from J, the junction kept 6 bases outside the gene matches. The CDR3 extends over 15 amino acids. The CDR3, as DNA: TGTGCCAGCAGCCGTTGGGACAGCAGCAATCAGCCCCAGCATTTT. Protein product: CASSRWDSSNQPQHF.

In this sample, this clone turned up once. Germline and junction disagree at one end, which may indicate a read error. The chain employs TRBV7-9 and TRBJ2-1, with 7 bases identical to TRBD2. Germline CDR1 reads SEHNR; CDR2 reads FQNEAQ (reference sequence). The CDR3 spans 16 residues. CDR3 residues: CSSSLSPGGGYDEQFF. The CDR3 region has the DNA TGTTCCAGCAGCTTATCCCCGGGAGGTGGGTACGATGAGCAGTTCTTC.

The V gene is TRBV11-2, the J gene TRBJ2-7, with 7 nucleotides matching TRBD1. Germline assignment: CDR1 SGHAT and CDR2 FQNNGV. V shed 3 bases, J shed 3 bases, and the junction held 2 bases outside the gene matches. The CDR3 is 13 residues long. The CDR3 reads CASSFTGDYEQYF. The CDR3 bases are TGTGCCAGCAGCTTCACAGGGGACTACGAGCAGTACTTC.

J is TRBJ1-2 and V is TRBV29-1, with D possibly being TRBD1 (6 bases). V was cut by 5 bases and J by 8 bases, with 18 bases left in between. This CDR3 is built from 13 residues. Germline V gene data show CDR1 as SQVTM and CDR2 as ANQGSEA. The CDR3 spells CSVRVGQGQGYTF. In DNA, the CDR3 is TGCAGCGTTCGGGTCGGCCAGGGGCAGGGCTACACCTTC.

This chain joins TRBV15 and TRBJ1-3; TRBD1 matches at 8 bases. Germline CDR1 and CDR2: LNHNV and YYDKDF (reference sequence). The CDR3 loop spans 16 amino acids. Trimming at V came to 6 bases and at J to 4 bases, leaving 11 bases not matched to a gene. The CDR3 reads CATSKVDRAGGNTIYF. The DNA of the CDR3 is TGTGCCACCAGTAAGGTGGACAGGGCAGGGGGAAACACCATATATTTT.

The V call is TRBV11-3, the J call TRBJ2-5; 7 bases are shared with TRBD1. Trimming removed 5 bases from V and 4 bases from J; junction bases left unmatched: 10. Germline-derived CDR1 and CDR2 are SGHNT and YENEEA. The CDR3 is 15 amino acids. The CDR3 protein is CASSPSRGRAETQYF. CDR3 coding DNA: TGTGCCAGCAGCCCTTCAAGGGGGCGAGCAGAGACCCAGTACTTC.

The CDR3 DNA reads TGTGCCAGCAGTTTAGGGCACTCCTACGAGCAGTACTTC. This encodes CASSLGHSYEQYF. This rearrangement joins TRBV27 to TRBJ2-7, with D hard to call. Trimming left V 2 bases short and J 0 bases short, with 5 bases between. In germline, CDR1 is MNHEY, CDR2 SMNVEV (reference sequence). The CDR3 extends over 13 amino acids.

This clone has a handful of counts. This chain links TRBV28 with TRBJ2-7; 7 nucleotides line up with TRBD2. J gave up 0 bases and V 5 bases, and 7 bases lay outside the gene matches. Germline V gene sequence: CDR1 MDHEN, CDR2 SYDVKM. CDR3 length equals 15 residues. The CDR3 DNA sequence: TGTGCCAGCAGTATCCCCGGCGGGAGCTCCTACGAGCAGTACTTC. Translating gives CASSIPGGSSYEQYF.

The chain links TRBV6-5 to TRBJ2-3; 9 bases are a match to TRBD2. This CDR3 contains 15 residues. J lost 4 bases, V lost 6 bases, and 8 bases had no gene match. Germline CDR1 and CDR2: MNHEY and SVGAGI. The CDR3 here is CASSLLAGGADTQYF. DNA of the CDR3: TGTGCCAGCAGCCTACTAGCGGGCGGGGCAGATACGCAGTATTTT.

The rearrangement links TRBV27 to TRBJ2-7, with no clear D. Per germline, CDR1 MNHEY and CDR2 SMNVEV (reference sequence). Trimming removed 2 bases at V and 2 bases at J, with 7 bases between. The CDR3 covers 13 residues. CDR3 bases: TGTGCCAGCAGTTTAAAGAGGCCCTACGAGCAGTACTTC. This codes for CASSLKRPYEQYF.

V is TRBV6-5 and J is TRBJ2-7; a weak D match, TRBD2 (6 bases). The CDR3 is 13 residues long. Germline-derived CDR1 and CDR2 are MNHEY and SVGAGI. Trimming removed 7 bases from V and 0 bases from J, with 10 bases in between. Here the CDR3 DNA reads TGTGCCAGCAAGGCTAGCGCCTCCTACGAGCAGTACTTC. Translated: CASKASASYEQYF.

The rearrangement links TRBV19 to TRBJ1-5; D not resolved. Germline CDR1 and CDR2: LNHDA and SQIVND (reference sequence). The CDR3 runs to 14 residues. V shed 4 bases and J shed 5 bases, with 12 bases lying between them. The CDR3 DNA reads TGTGCCAGTAGTACCAGCGGCGGATATCAGCCCCAGCATTTT. Residues: CASSTSGGYQPQHF. The full variable domain, with the rest looked up from reference TRBV19 and TRBJ1-5, is DGGITQSPKYLFRKEGQNVTLSCEQNLNHDAMYWYRQDPGQGLRLIYYSQIVNDFQKGDIAEGYSVSREKKESFPLTVTSAQKNPTAFYLCASSTSGGYQPQHFGDGTRLSIL.

The CDR3 sequence: CASSGTAHSGWDVEQFF. CDR3 DNA sequence: TGTGCCAGCAGTGGTACCGCCCATAGCGGCTGGGACGTGGAGCAGTTCTTC. This chain joins TRBV2 and TRBJ2-1, with D tentatively TRBD2 (6 bases). The V gene's germline CDR1 is SNHLY and CDR2 FYNNEI. V shed 4 bases and J shed 10 bases, with 26 bases lying between them. This CDR3 comprises 17 residues.

The chain has TRBV25-1 and TRBJ2-7, with D unresolved. Germline CDR1 reads MGHDK; CDR2 reads SYGVNS. V was clipped by 10 bases and J by 4 bases, with 8 bases between them. The CDR3 loop spans 10 amino acids. CDR3 nucleotides: TGTGCCAAATTAAATTACGAGCAGTACTTC. It codes for CAKLNYEQYF.

The chain has TRBV7-8 and TRBJ2-1; D perhaps matches TRBD2 (6 bases). This CDR3 contains 16 residues. In germline, CDR1 is SGHVS, CDR2 FQNEAQ. The V end lost 4 bases, the J end lost 2 bases, and 15 bases lay between the germline ends. The CDR3: CASSSTGTSTYNEQFF. In DNA form, the CDR3 reads TGTGCCAGCAGCTCCACCGGGACTTCCACCTACAATGAGCAGTTCTTC.

Only a few counts were recorded for this clone. The J gene is TRBJ1-1, the V gene TRBV29-1; weak D call: TRBD1 (5 bases). The CDR3 spans 12 residues. The V end lost 7 bases, the J end lost 0 bases, and 9 bases lay between the germline ends. Germline assignment: CDR1 SQVTM and CDR2 ANQGSEA. The CDR3 DNA reads TGCAGCGGCAGGGTTCTGAACACTGAAGCTTTCTTT. Translating it yields CSGRVLNTEAFF.

The table lists this clone with many counts. The chain uses TRBV29-1 and TRBJ1-2; D uncertain. This CDR3 is 11 amino acids long. Deletions cut 7 bases from V and 5 bases from J, with 11 bases between. Looked up from germline, CDR1 is SQVTM and CDR2 is ANQGSEA. The CDR3 spells CSARSLYGYTF. CDR3 DNA: TGCAGCGCTCGTAGCTTATATGGCTACACCTTC.

The genes are TRBV7-2 and TRBJ2-3; D is uncertain. CDR3 length: 16 residues. The V end lost 0 bases, the J end lost 7 bases, and 17 bases lay between the germline ends. Per germline, CDR1 SGHTA and CDR2 FQGNSA. CDR3 nucleotide sequence: TGTGCCAGCAGCTTAGCTTCCACCACGGAGTTTAATACGCAGTATTTT. Translation: CASSLASTTEFNTQYF.